The 7 T cell receptor beta chains presented below share a single source sample, sequenced in a study of cytomegalovirus exposure and HLA in healthy donors. A multiplex PCR was run with 60 Vbeta primers and 13 Jbeta primers. The repertoire was sequenced with immunoSEQ multiplex PCR; TCRdb's copy has only in-frame clones and lacks some. This sample carries around 170,000 clones, roughly 80% of them seen once, and the ten largest clones take approximately 2.4%. Sequenced input: PBMCs. The origin of the receptors is a woman between 45 and 65 years old in good health and CMV-seropositive.

The J gene is TRBJ1-2, the V gene TRBV7-9; tentative D call: TRBD1 (6 bases). V was pared by 1 base and J by 4 bases, with 10 bases between. CDR3 length: 14 amino acids. Germline V CDR1 and CDR2: SEHNR, FQNEAQ (reference sequence). CDR3: CASSLDVDSYGYTF. CDR3 nucleotide sequence: TGTGCCAGCAGCTTAGATGTGGACAGCTATGGCTACACCTTC.

The V and J genes are TRBV5-6 and TRBJ2-3, with D possibly being TRBD1 (5 bases). CDR1 is SGHDT, CDR2 YYEEEE, per germline. The CDR3 extends over 15 amino acids. Trimming shortened V by 3 bases and J by 2 bases, and 13 bases separated the two germline ends. The CDR3 reads CASSSNRKITDTQYF. The DNA of the CDR3 is TGTGCCAGCAGCTCGAACAGGAAGATCACAGATACGCAGTATTTT.

The chain couples TRBV19 to TRBJ2-7; weak D call: TRBD2 (5 bases). Germline V lookup: CDR1 LNHDA, CDR2 SQIVND (reference sequence). CDR3 length: 17 amino acids. V was shortened by 8 bases and J by 0 bases, with 23 bases between the two germline ends. CDR3 region: CASSPPRRGKISYEQYF. CDR3 in DNA: TGTGCCAGTTCCCCCCCCCGGAGAGGGAAAATCTCCTACGAGCAGTACTTC. Full variable domain (rest looked up from reference TRBV19 and TRBJ2-7): DGGITQSPKYLFRKEGQNVTLSCEQNLNHDAMYWYRQDPGQGLRLIYYSQIVNDFQKGDIAEGYSVSREKKESFPLTVTSAQKNPTAFYLCASSPPRRGKISYEQYFGPGTRLTVT.

The V call is TRBV9, the J call TRBJ2-1, with D perhaps matching TRBD2 (6 bases). Germline CDR1 and CDR2: SGDLS and YYNGEE. The germline V and J ends were trimmed by 0 bases and 3 bases, with 16 bases remaining between them. This CDR3 spans 17 amino acids. In nucleotides, the CDR3 is TGTGCCAGCAGCGTAGAGGGAGGCTCCCAGCTCTACAATGAGCAGTTCTTC. It yields the protein CASSVEGGSQLYNEQFF.

V gene TRBV4-1 combines with J gene TRBJ2-5; the D gene is possibly TRBD2 (6 bases). CDR1 MGHRA and CDR2 YSYEKL come from the germline V gene. V shed 3 bases and J shed 1 base, with 21 bases lying between them. This CDR3 comprises 18 residues. CDR3 sequence (DNA): TGCGCCAGCAGCCAGCTCGCGGGGCTAATTGAGGGCCAAGAGACCCAGTACTTC. Translation: CASSQLAGLIEGQETQYF.

The V gene is TRBV5-5, the J gene TRBJ1-1; no definite D call. CDR3 length: 14 amino acids. CDR1 SGHKS and CDR2 YYEKEE come from the germline V gene (reference sequence). V lost 4 bases and J lost 1, with 11 bases in between. CDR3 in DNA: TGTGCCAGCAGCAGCCGGGTCCCGAACACTGAAGCTTTCTTT. It yields the protein CASSSRVPNTEAFF.

CDR3 in DNA: TGTGCCTGGAGTTTCGGGGGAGAGGGCTATGGCTACACCTTC. Protein: CAWSFGGEGYGYTF. The chain carries TRBV30 and TRBJ1-2, with D perhaps TRBD1 (5 bases). Trimming took 2 bases from V and 4 from J, leaving 14 bases between them. From germline, CDR1 is GTSNPN and CDR2 SVGIG (reference sequence). The CDR3 spans 14 residues.